The sequence of this T cell receptor beta chain was determined in a study of blood T cell repertoires in COVID-19. The CDR3 runs to 14 residues. V lost 0 bases and J 7 bases, leaving 10 bases between the germline ends. CDR1 is SGHTA and CDR2 is FQGNSA in the germline V gene. Only in-frame clones appear in the TCRdb table, and some are missing; sequencing was by immunoSEQ multiplex PCR. The sample contains 90,000 to 130,000 clones, just over 70% of which appear only once. Sequencing input: peripheral blood. This sequence joins TRBV7-2 and TRBJ2-4; possibly TRBD2 for D (5 bases). This receptor was identified in a middle-aged woman with acute or convalescent COVID-19. DNA of the CDR3: TGTGCCAGCAGCTTAGCCCAGGCGGGCAACATTCAGTACTTC. Its translation is CASSLAQAGNIQYF.